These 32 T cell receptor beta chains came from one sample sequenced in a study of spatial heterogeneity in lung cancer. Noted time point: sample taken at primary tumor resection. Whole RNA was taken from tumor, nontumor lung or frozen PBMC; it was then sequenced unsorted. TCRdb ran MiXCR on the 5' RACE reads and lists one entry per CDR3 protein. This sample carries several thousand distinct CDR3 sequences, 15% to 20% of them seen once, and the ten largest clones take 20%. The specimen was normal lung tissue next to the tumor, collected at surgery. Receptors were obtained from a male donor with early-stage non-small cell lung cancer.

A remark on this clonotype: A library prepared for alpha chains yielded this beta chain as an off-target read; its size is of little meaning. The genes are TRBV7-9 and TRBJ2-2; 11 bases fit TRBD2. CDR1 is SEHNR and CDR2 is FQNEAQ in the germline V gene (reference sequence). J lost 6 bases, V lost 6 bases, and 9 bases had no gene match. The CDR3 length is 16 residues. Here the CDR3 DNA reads TGTGCCAGCAGTTTGACTAGCGGGAATCCATCCGGGGAGCTGTTTTTT. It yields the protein CASSLTSGNPSGELFF.

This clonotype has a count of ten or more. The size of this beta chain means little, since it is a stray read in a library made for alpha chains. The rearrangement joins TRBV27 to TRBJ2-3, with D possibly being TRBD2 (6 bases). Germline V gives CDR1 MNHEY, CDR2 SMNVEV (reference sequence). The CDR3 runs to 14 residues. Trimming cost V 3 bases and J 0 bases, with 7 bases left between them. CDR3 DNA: TGTGCCAGCAGTTTGGGACTCAGCACAGATACGCAGTATTTT. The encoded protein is CASSLGLSTDTQYF.

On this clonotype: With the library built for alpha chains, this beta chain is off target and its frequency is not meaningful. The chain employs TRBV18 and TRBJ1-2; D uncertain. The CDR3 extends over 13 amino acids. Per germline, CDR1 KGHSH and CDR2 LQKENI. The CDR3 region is CAAHLQRFYGYTF. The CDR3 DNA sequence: TGTGCAGCTCACCTACAGCGATTCTATGGCTACACCTTC.

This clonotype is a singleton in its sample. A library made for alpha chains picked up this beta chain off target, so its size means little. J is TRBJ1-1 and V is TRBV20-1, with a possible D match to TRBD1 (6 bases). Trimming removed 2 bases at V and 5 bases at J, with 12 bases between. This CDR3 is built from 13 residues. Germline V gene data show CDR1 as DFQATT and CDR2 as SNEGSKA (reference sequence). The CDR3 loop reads CSARSRGGTEAFF. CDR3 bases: TGCAGTGCTAGAAGCAGGGGAGGGACTGAAGCTTTCTTT.

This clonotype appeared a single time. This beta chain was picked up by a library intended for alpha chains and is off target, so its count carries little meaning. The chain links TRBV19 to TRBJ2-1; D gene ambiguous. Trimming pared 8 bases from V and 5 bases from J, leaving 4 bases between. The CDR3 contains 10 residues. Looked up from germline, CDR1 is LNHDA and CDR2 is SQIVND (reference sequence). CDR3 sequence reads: CASGDNEQFF. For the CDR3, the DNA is TGTGCCAGTGGGGACAATGAGCAGTTCTTC. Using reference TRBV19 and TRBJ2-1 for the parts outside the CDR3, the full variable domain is DGGITQSPKYLFRKEGQNVTLSCEQNLNHDAMYWYRQDPGQGLRLIYYSQIVNDFQKGDIAEGYSVSREKKESFPLTVTSAQKNPTAFYLCASGDNEQFFGPGTRLTVL.

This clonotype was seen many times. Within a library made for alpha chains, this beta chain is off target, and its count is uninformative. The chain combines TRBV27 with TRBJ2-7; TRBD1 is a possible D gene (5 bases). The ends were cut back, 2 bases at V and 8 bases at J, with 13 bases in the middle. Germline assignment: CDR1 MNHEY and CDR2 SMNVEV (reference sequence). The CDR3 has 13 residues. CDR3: CASSLQGARKQYF. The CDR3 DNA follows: TGTGCCAGCAGTTTACAGGGTGCAAGGAAGCAGTACTTC.

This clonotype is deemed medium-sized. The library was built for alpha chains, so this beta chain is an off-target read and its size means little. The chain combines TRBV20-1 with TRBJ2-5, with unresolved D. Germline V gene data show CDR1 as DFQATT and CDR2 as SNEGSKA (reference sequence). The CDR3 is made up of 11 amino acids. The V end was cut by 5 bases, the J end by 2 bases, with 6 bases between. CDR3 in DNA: TGCAGTGCTCAGGAGCAAGAGACCCAGTACTTC. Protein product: CSAQEQETQYF.

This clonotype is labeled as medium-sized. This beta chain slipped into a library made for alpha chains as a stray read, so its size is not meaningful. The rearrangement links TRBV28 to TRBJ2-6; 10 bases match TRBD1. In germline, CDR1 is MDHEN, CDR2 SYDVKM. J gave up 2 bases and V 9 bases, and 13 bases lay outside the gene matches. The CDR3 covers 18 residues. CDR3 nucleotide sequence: TGTGCCAGTTCTACTGTGCGACAGGGGGCAACTGGGGCCAACGTCCTGACTTTC. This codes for CASSTVRQGATGANVLTF.

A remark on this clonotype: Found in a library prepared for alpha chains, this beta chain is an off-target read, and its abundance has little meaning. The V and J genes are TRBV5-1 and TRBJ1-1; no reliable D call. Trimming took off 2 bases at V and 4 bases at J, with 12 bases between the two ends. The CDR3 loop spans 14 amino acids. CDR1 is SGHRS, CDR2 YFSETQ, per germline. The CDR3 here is CASSFGRLSTEAFF. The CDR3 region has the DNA TGCGCCAGCAGCTTCGGCAGGTTAAGCACTGAAGCTTTCTTT.

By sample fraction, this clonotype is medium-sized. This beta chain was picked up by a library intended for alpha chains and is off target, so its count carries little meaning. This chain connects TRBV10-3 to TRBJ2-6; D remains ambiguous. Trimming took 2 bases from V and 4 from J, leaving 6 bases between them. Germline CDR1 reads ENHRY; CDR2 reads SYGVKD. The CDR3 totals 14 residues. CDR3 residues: CAISEGSGANVLTF. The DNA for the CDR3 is TGTGCCATCAGTGAGGGGTCCGGGGCCAACGTCCTGACTTTC.

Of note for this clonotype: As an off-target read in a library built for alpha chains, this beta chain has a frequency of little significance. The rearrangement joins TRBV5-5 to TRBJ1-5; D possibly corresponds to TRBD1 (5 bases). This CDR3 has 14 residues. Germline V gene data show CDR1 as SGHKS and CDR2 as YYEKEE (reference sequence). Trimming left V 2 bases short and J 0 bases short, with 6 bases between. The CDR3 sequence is CASSFGGSNQPQHF. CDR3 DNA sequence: TGTGCCAGCAGCTTCGGGGGTAGCAATCAGCCCCAGCATTTT.

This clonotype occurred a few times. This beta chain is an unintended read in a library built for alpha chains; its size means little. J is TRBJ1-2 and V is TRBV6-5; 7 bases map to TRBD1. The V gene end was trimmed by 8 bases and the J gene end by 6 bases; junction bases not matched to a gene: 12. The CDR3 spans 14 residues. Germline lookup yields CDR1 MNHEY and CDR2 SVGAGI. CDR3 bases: TGTGCCAGCCGTCCGACAGGGAAGGGACATGGCTACACCTTC. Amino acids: CASRPTGKGHGYTF.

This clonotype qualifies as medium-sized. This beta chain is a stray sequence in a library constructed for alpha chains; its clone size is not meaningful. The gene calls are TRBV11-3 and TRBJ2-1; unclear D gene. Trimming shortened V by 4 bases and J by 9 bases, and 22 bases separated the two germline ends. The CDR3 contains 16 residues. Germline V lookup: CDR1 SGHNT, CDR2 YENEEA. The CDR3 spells CASSSPSGQFPFEQFF. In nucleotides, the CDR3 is TGTGCCAGCAGCTCCCCGTCGGGTCAGTTCCCTTTTGAGCAGTTCTTC. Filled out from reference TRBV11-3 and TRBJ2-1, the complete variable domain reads EAGVVQSPRYKIIEKKQPVAFWCNPISGHNTLYWYLQNLGQGPELLIRYENEEAVDDSQLPKDRFSAERLKGVDSTLKIQPAELGDSAVYLCASSSPSGQFPFEQFFGPGTRLTVL.

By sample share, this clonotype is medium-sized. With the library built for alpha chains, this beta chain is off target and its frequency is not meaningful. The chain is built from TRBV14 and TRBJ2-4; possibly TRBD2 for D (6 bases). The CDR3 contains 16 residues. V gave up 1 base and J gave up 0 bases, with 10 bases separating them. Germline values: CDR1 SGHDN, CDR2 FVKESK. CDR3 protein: CASSQAAGLAKNIQYF. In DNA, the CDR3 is TGTGCCAGCAGCCAAGCCGCGGGGCTAGCCAAAAACATTCAGTACTTC.

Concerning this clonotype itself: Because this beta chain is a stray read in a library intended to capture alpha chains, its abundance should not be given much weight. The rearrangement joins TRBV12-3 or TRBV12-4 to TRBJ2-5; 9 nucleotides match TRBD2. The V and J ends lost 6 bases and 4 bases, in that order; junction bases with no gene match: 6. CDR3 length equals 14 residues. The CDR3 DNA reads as TGTGCCAGCAGGCTTAGGACTAGCGCAGAGACCCAGTACTTC. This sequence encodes CASRLRTSAETQYF.

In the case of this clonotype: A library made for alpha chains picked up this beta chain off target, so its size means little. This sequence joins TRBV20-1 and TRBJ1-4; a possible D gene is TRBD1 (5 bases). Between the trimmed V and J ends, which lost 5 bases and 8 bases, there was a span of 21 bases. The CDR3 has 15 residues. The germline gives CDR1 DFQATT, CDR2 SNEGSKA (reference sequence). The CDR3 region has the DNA TGCAGTGCTTCCCCACTGGGGCAACGTCGGGAAAAACTGTTTTTT. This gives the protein CSASPLGQRREKLFF.

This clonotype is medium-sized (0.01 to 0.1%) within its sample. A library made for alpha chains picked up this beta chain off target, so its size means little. The CDR3 loop reads CASSSGTPSYEQYF. The CDR3 coding sequence is TGCGCCAGCAGCTCCGGGACGCCATCCTACGAGCAGTACTTC. V usage is TRBV5-1 and J usage is TRBJ2-7, with D tentatively TRBD1 or TRBD2 (5 bases each). This CDR3 has 14 amino acids. V was clipped by 3 bases and J by 1 base, with 11 bases between them. Germline V gene sequence: CDR1 SGHRS, CDR2 YFSETQ.

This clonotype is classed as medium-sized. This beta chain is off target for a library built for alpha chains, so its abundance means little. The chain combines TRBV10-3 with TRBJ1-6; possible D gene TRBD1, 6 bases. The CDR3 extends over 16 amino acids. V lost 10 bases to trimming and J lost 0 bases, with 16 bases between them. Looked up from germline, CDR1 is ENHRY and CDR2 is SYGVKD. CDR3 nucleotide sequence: TGTGCCACCCGGGACACATCGAGCTCCTATAATTCACCCCTCCACTTT. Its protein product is CATRDTSSSYNSPLHF.

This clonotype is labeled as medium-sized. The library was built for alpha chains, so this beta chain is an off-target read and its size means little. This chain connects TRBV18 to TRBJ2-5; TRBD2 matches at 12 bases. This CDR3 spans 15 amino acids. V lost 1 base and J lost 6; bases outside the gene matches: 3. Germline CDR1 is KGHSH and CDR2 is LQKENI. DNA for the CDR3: TGTGCCAGCTCACCACAGACTAGCGGGGGAAAGACCCAGTACTTC. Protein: CASSPQTSGGKTQYF.

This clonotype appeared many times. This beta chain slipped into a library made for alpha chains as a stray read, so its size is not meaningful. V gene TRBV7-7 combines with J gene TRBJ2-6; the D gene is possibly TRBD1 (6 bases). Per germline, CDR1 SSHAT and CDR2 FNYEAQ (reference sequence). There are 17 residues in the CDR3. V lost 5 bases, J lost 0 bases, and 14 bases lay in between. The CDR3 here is CASSGQLLGSGANVLTF. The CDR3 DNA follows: TGTGCCAGCAGCGGACAGTTGCTAGGCTCTGGGGCCAACGTCCTGACTTTC.

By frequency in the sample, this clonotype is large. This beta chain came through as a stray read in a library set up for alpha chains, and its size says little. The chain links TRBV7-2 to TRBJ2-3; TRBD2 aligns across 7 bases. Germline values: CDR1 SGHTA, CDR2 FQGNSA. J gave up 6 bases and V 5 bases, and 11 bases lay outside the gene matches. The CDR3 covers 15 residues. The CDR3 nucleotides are TGTGCCAGCAGCAGCGGGGCCCTCCAGAGGGATACGCAGTATTTT. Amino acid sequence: CASSSGALQRDTQYF.

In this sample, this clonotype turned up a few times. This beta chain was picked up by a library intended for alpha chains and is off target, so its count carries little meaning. The CDR3 sequence is CASSPLAGVNEQYF. For the CDR3, the DNA is TGTGCCAGCTCACCATTAGCGGGAGTAAACGAGCAGTACTTC. The chain links TRBV18 to TRBJ2-7; 9 bases match TRBD2. The ends lost 2 bases at V and 5 bases at J; junction bases unmatched: 4. The CDR3 runs to 14 residues. The germline V gene encodes CDR1 KGHSH and CDR2 LQKENI.

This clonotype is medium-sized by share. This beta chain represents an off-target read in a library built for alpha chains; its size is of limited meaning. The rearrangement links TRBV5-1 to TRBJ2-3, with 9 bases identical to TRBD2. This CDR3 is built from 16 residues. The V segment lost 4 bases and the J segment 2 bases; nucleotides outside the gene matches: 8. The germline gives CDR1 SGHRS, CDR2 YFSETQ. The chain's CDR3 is CASSGPAGGPTDTQYF. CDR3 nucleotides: TGCGCCAGCAGCGGCCCGGCGGGAGGGCCCACAGATACGCAGTATTTT.

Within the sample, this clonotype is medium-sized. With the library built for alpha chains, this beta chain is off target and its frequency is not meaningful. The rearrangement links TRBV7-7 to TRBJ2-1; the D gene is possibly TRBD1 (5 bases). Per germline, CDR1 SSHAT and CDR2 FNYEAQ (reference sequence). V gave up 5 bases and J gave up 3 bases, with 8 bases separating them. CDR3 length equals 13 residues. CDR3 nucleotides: TGTGCCAGCAGCACAGACAGCTACAATGAGCAGTTCTTC. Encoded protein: CASSTDSYNEQFF.

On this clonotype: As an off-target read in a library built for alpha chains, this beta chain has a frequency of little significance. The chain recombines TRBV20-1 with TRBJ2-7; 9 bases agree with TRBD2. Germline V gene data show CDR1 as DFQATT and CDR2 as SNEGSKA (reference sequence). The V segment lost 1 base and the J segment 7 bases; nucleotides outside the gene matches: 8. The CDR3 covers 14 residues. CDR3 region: CSARVVSGSREQYF. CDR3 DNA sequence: TGCAGTGCTAGAGTTGTTAGCGGGAGTCGGGAGCAGTACTTC.

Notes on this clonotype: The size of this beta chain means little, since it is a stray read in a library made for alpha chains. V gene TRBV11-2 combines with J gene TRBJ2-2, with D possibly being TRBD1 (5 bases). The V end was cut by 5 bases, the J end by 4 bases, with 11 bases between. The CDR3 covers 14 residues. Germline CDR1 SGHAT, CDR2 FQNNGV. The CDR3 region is CASSRSGATGELFF. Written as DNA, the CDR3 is TGTGCCAGCAGCCGTAGTGGGGCCACCGGGGAGCTGTTTTTT.

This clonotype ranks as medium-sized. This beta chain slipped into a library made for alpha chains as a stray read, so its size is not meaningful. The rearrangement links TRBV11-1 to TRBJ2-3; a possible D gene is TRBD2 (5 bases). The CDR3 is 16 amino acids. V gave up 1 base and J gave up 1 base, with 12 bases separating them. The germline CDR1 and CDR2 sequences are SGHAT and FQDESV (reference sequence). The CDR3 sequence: CASSLGLAARTDTQYF. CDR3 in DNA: TGTGCCAGCAGCTTAGGGCTAGCAGCCCGCACAGATACGCAGTATTTT.

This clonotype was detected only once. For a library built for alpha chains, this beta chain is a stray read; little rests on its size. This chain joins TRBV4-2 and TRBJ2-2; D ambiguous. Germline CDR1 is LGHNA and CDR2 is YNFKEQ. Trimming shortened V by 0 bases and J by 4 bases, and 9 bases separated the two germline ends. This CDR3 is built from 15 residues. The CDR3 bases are TGTGCCAGCAGCCAAGAGGGTGTTGTCACCGGGGAGCTGTTTTTT. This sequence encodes CASSQEGVVTGELFF.

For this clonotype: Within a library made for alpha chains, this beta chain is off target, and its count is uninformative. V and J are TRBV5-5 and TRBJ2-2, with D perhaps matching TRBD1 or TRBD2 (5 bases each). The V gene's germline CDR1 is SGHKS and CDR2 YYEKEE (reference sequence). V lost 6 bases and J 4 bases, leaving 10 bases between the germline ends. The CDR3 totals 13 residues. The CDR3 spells CASTVGTTGELFF. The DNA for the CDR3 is TGTGCCAGCACCGTGGGGACCACCGGGGAGCTGTTTTTT.

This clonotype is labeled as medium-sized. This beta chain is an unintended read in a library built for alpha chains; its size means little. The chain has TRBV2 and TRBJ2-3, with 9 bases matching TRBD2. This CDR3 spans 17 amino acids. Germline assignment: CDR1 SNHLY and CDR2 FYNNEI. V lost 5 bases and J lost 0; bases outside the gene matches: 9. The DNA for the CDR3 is TGTGCCAGCAGTTTTGACTCTAGCGGGGAAAGCACAGATACGCAGTATTTT. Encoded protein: CASSFDSSGESTDTQYF.

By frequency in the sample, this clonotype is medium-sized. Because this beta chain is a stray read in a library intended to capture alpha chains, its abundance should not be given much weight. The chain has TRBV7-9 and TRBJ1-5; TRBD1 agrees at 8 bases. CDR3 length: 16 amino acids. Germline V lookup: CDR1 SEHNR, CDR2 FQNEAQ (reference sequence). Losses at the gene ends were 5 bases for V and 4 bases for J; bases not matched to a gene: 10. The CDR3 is CASSTGQGGSNQPQHF. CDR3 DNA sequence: TGTGCCAGCAGCACAGGACAGGGCGGATCAAATCAGCCCCAGCATTTT.

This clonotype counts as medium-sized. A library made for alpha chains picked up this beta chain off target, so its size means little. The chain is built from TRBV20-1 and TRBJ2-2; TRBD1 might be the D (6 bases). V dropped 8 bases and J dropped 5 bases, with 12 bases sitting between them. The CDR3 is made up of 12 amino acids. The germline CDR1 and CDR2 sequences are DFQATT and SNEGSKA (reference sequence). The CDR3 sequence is CSSRGVTGELFF. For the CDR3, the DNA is TGCAGTTCCAGGGGAGTTACCGGGGAGCTGTTTTTT.